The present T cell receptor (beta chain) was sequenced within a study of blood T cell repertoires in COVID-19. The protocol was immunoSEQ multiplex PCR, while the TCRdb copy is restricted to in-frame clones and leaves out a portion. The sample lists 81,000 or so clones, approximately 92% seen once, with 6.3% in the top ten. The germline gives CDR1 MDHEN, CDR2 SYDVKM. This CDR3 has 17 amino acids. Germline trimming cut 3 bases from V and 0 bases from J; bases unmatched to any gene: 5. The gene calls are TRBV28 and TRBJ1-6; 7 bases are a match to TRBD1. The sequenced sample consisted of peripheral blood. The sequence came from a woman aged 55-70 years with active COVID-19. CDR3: CASSFQGGSSYNSPLHF. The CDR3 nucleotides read TGTGCCAGCAGTTTCCAAGGGGGCAGCTCCTATAATTCACCCCTCCACTTT. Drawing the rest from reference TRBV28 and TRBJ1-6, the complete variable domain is DVKVTQSSRYLVKRTGEKVFLECVQDMDHENMFWYRQDPGLGLRLIYFSYDVKMKEKGDIPEGYSVSREKKERFSLILESASTNQTSMYLCASSFQGGSSYNSPLHFGNGTRLTVT.